Below, 4 T cell receptor beta chains from the same sample are listed, as sequenced in a study of T cells in Graves' hyperthyroidism and ophthalmopathy. RNA transcripts served as the template for amplifying TCR beta CDR3 regions. Primed by the HTBI set, a first-round RT-PCR was run on the TCR CDR3. One entry per CDR3 protein, called by TCRdb with MiXCR from the multiplex PCR reads. The sample carries a few hundred thousand distinct CDR3 sequences, 15% to 20% recorded once. Input material: blood. All receptors come from a woman aged 45-65 years with Graves' hyperthyroidism.

This clonotype was recorded many times. The chain links TRBV2 to TRBJ1-2; D gene unclear. The CDR3 totals 15 residues. V lost 1 base and J lost 4, with 13 bases in between. Per germline, CDR1 SNHLY and CDR2 FYNNEI. CDR3 loop: CASSEEGIAAYGYTF. In DNA, the CDR3 is TGTGCCAGCAGTGAAGAGGGCATAGCCGCCTATGGCTACACCTTC.

This clonotype appeared a few times. The CDR3 here is CASSISAGLYNEQFF. DNA for the CDR3: TGTGCCAGTAGTATATCTGCGGGCCTCTACAATGAGCAGTTCTTC. The V gene is TRBV19, the J gene TRBJ2-1; D perhaps matches TRBD2 (5 bases). This CDR3 region has 15 residues. V gave up 2 bases and J gave up 3 bases, with 11 bases separating them. In germline, CDR1 is LNHDA, CDR2 SQIVND (reference sequence).

The V gene is TRBV28, the J gene TRBJ2-1; D uncertain. This CDR3 region has 12 residues. The germline V gene encodes CDR1 MDHEN and CDR2 SYDVKM. V shed 5 bases and J shed 15 bases, with 17 bases lying between them. Here the CDR3 reads CASSPSRLAGFF. The CDR3 DNA is TGTGCCAGCAGTCCATCAAGGCTGGCTGGGTTCTTC.

V usage is TRBV4-1 and J usage is TRBJ1-5, with 8 bases that match TRBD1. J gave up 3 bases and V 0 bases, and 4 bases lay outside the gene matches. This CDR3 is 16 amino acids long. Per germline, CDR1 MGHRA and CDR2 YSYEKL. The DNA for the CDR3 is TGCGCCAGCAGCCAAGATACAGGGGGGTTCAATCAGCCCCAGCATTTT. This gives the protein CASSQDTGGFNQPQHF.